What follows are 28 T cell receptor beta chains derived from one specimen sequenced in a study of blood T cells in healthy people across ages. Alongside a J-beta primer mix, a sample-barcoded 5' primer served in a second PCR lasting roughly 7 to 11 cycles. Using its own MiXCR run on the 5' RACE reads, TCRdb lists one record per CDR3 protein. Of over 700,000 distinct CDR3 sequences in the sample, 40% to 65% were seen once. The sequencing input was blood. Receptors originate from a man older than 75 in good health.

This clonotype came up a few times. The V call is TRBV20-1, the J call TRBJ2-5; the D is unclear. The CDR3 has 12 residues. From germline, CDR1 is DFQATT and CDR2 SNEGSKA (reference sequence). V lost 0 bases, J lost 4 bases, and 6 bases lay in between. This CDR3 is CSARDFRETQYF. CDR3 DNA sequence: TGCAGTGCTAGAGATTTCCGAGAGACCCAGTACTTC.

This clonotype was seen a few times. The V call is TRBV29-1, the J call TRBJ2-7; either TRBD1 or TRBD2 may supply D (5 bases each). From germline, CDR1 is SQVTM and CDR2 ANQGSEA. V was clipped by 7 bases and J by 3 bases, with 10 bases between them. The CDR3 has 11 amino acids. The CDR3 here is CSGGNSYEQYF. DNA for the CDR3: TGCAGCGGGGGGAATAGCTACGAGCAGTACTTC.

This clonotype was detected only a few times. The genes are TRBV9 and TRBJ2-4, with TRBD2 matching 12 bases. The DNA end favors TRBJ2-7, so the J call may be wrong. CDR3 length: 14 amino acids. CDR1 is SGDLS, CDR2 YYNGEE, per germline. The CDR3 reads CASSGTSGMGEQYF. CDR3 coding DNA: TGTGCCAGCAGCGGGACTAGCGGGATGGGCGAGCAGTACTTC.

The chain recombines TRBV29-1 with TRBJ1-1; D gene unclear. The CDR3 is 14 amino acids. V was clipped by 6 bases and J by 2 bases, with 16 bases between them. The germline CDR1 and CDR2 sequences are SQVTM and ANQGSEA. The CDR3 region is CSVHPSSPNTEAFF. The DNA for the CDR3 is TGCAGCGTACATCCATCTTCCCCAAACACTGAAGCTTTCTTT. Looking up the rest from reference TRBV29-1 and TRBJ1-1 gives the full variable domain: SAVISQKPSRDICQRGTSLTIQCQVDSQVTMMFWYRQQPGQSLTLIATANQGSEATYESGFVIDKFPISRPNLTFSTLTVSNMSPEDSSIYLCSVHPSSPNTEAFFGQGTRLTVV.

J is TRBJ2-1 and V is TRBV7-2; 8 nucleotides align to TRBD1. Germline V lookup: CDR1 SGHTA, CDR2 FQGNSA. The V and J ends lost 7 bases and 8 bases, in that order; junction bases with no gene match: 4. This CDR3 region has 12 residues. The CDR3 sequence: CASTQGGDEQFF. Here the CDR3 DNA reads TGTGCCAGCACACAGGGGGGAGATGAGCAGTTCTTC.

The genes are TRBV18 and TRBJ2-7; TRBD2 agrees at 13 bases. The CDR3 covers 16 residues. With V trimmed by 5 bases and J by 5 bases, 9 bases remained unmatched. The V gene's germline CDR1 is KGHSH and CDR2 LQKENI. Written as DNA, the CDR3 is TGTGCCAGCTCAGCCTTAGGACTAGCGGGAGTCAACGAGCAGTACTTC. Its translation is CASSALGLAGVNEQYF. The entire variable domain, with the rest obtained from reference TRBV18 and TRBJ2-7, is as follows: NAGVMQNPRHLVRRRGQEARLRCSPMKGHSHVYWYRQLPEEGLKFMVYLQKENIIDESGMPKERFSAEFPKEGPSILRIQQVVRGDSAAYFCASSALGLAGVNEQYFGPGTRLTVT.

V usage is TRBV29-1 and J usage is TRBJ1-2; D is unresolved. The CDR3 sequence is 13 residues long. Between the trimmed V and J ends, which lost 0 bases and 2 bases, there was a span of 7 bases. The germline gives CDR1 SQVTM, CDR2 ANQGSEA. The CDR3 sequence: CSVEDRSNYGYTF. The CDR3 DNA sequence: TGCAGCGTTGAAGACAGATCCAACTATGGCTACACCTTC.

The chain links TRBV7-6 to TRBJ2-3, with 9 bases aligning to TRBD2. V dropped 4 bases and J dropped 14; count of bases not matched to a gene: 22. There are 17 residues in the CDR3. Germline V gives CDR1 SGHVS, CDR2 FNYEAQ. The CDR3 DNA reads TGTGCCAGCAGCTGGCGGGCGGGAGGGCCAGAGCACAGATACGCGTATTTT. It specifies CASSWRAGGPEHRYAYF. Full variable domain (remainder filled in from reference TRBV7-6 and TRBJ2-3): GAGVSQSPRYKVTKRGQDVALRCDPISGHVSLYWYRQALGQGPEFLTYFNYEAQQDKSGLPNDRFSAERPEGSISTLTIQRTEQRDSAMYRCASSWRAGGPEHRYAYFGPGTRLTVL.

CDR3 DNA: TGCAGTGCTAGAGATCGACTAGCGGGAGCCTACGAGCAGTACTTC. Translated: CSARDRLAGAYEQYF. V usage is TRBV20-1 and J usage is TRBJ2-7, with 12 bases aligning to TRBD2. J lost 2 bases, V lost 0 bases, and 2 bases had no gene match. Germline lookup yields CDR1 DFQATT and CDR2 SNEGSKA (reference sequence). The CDR3 spans 15 residues.

The rearrangement uses TRBV9 and TRBJ2-7; D may be TRBD2 (5 bases). V lost 3 bases and J lost 1, with 8 bases in between. Germline lookup yields CDR1 SGDLS and CDR2 YYNGEE. This CDR3 comprises 13 residues. The chain's CDR3 is CASSGRTSYEQYF. CDR3 coding DNA: TGTGCCAGCAGCGGTCGGACTTCCTACGAGCAGTACTTC.

The CDR3 DNA follows: TGCAGCGTAGTCGCCGGCATGAATACGCAGTATTTT. It yields the protein CSVVAGMNTQYF. The chain is built from TRBV29-1 and TRBJ2-3, with no clear D. CDR1 and CDR2 (germline): SQVTM, ANQGSEA. Trimming left V 6 bases short and J 7 bases short, with 14 bases between. The CDR3 extends over 12 amino acids.

V and J are TRBV28 and TRBJ2-5; D is undetermined. With the DNA end fitting TRBJ2-7 better, the J assignment may be wrong. The length of the CDR3 is 12 residues. Germline values: CDR1 MDHEN, CDR2 SYDVKM. The CDR3 sequence: CASSLMPHEQYF. In nucleotides, the CDR3 is TGTGCCAGCAGTTTAATGCCCCACGAGCAGTACTTC.

The chain carries TRBV10-1 and TRBJ2-3; TRBD1 matches at 9 bases. The ends lost 2 bases at V and 14 bases at J; junction bases unmatched: 14. Germline values: CDR1 WNHNN, CDR2 SYGVQD (reference sequence). This CDR3 region has 15 residues. This CDR3 reads CASSEQTGGGRDAYF. The DNA of the CDR3 is TGCGCCAGCAGTGAGCAGACAGGGGGTGGCAGAGACGCGTATTTT.

The rearrangement links TRBV18 to TRBJ2-7; D may match TRBD1 or TRBD2 (5 bases each). Germline lookup yields CDR1 KGHSH and CDR2 LQKENI. This CDR3 comprises 17 residues. V gave up 2 bases and J gave up 0 bases, with 17 bases separating them. Written as DNA, the CDR3 is TGTGCCAGCTCACCAGGCGTCGGCAGGGAGAACTCCTACGAGCAGTACTTC. It codes for CASSPGVGRENSYEQYF.

This sequence joins TRBV3-1 and TRBJ2-7; D perhaps matches TRBD2 (6 bases). TRBJ2-5 matches the DNA end more closely, so the J call is doubtful. Germline values: CDR1 LGHDT, CDR2 YNNKEL (reference sequence). This CDR3 contains 14 residues. CDR3 DNA sequence: TGTGCCAGCAGCCAAGGGTTAGGGAGGCAGACCCAGTACTTC. Amino acid sequence: CASSQGLGRQTQYF.

Worth noting for this clonotype: The junction and the germline gene differ at one end; a read error may be behind it. This chain connects TRBV6-1 to TRBJ1-2, with 9 bases identical to TRBD1. There are 16 residues in the CDR3. The germline CDR1 and CDR2 sequences are MNHNS and SASEGT. CDR3 in amino acids: CAGSESGTGRNYGYTF. CDR3 DNA sequence: TGTGCCGGCAGTGAATCAGGGACAGGGCGGAACTATGGCTACACCTTC.

This clonotype has ten or more counts. This chain uses TRBV7-2 with TRBJ2-3; D is perhaps TRBD2 (6 bases). Germline loops: CDR1 SGHTA, CDR2 FQGNSA. CDR3 size: 13 residues. Trimming took off 5 bases at V and 14 bases at J, with 20 bases between the two ends. CDR3 protein: CASSHPGSRRAYF. The DNA of the CDR3 is TGTGCCAGCAGCCACCCCGGGAGCCGACGCGCGTATTTT.

The rearrangement joins TRBV5-1 to TRBJ2-1; 8 positions match TRBD2. This CDR3 is built from 14 residues. Losses at the gene ends were 7 bases for V and 0 bases for J; bases not matched to a gene: 3. Germline CDR1 is SGHRS and CDR2 is YFSETQ. In DNA form, the CDR3 reads TGCGCCAGCTCGGGAGGGGTCTCCTACAATGAGCAGTTCTTC. The encoded protein is CASSGGVSYNEQFF.

The count of this clonotype is one. The V call is TRBV29-1, the J call TRBJ2-7; a weak D match, TRBD1 (5 bases). With 4 bases removed from V and 1 base from J, the gap between germline ends came to 14 bases. Germline-derived CDR1 and CDR2 are SQVTM and ANQGSEA. The CDR3 consists of 14 residues. CDR3: CSVVTDRLSYEQYF. The CDR3 nucleotides read TGCAGCGTTGTGACAGATCGATTATCCTACGAGCAGTACTTC.

J is TRBJ2-7 and V is TRBV5-1; maybe TRBD2 (7 bases). CDR1 is SGHRS, CDR2 YFSETQ, per germline. V was pared by 4 bases and J by 0 bases, with 17 bases between. The CDR3 consists of 16 residues. The CDR3 region is CASSGTGRVSSYEQYF. The CDR3 coding sequence is TGCGCCAGCAGCGGAACAGGGAGGGTAAGCTCCTACGAGCAGTACTTC.

This chain uses TRBV9 with TRBJ2-1; D is perhaps TRBD2 (6 bases). From germline, CDR1 is SGDLS and CDR2 YYNGEE. Trimming pared 4 bases from V and 3 bases from J, leaving 11 bases between. CDR3 length: 14 amino acids. CDR3 amino acids: CASSSRLVYNEQFF. For the CDR3, the DNA is TGTGCCAGCAGCTCTCGACTAGTCTACAATGAGCAGTTCTTC.

J is TRBJ2-6 and V is TRBV18; 11 positions agree with TRBD1. The germline V gene has CDR1 KGHSH and CDR2 LQKENI. CDR3 size: 15 residues. The junction had 4 bases not matched to a gene; V was cut back by 3 bases and J by 9 bases. This CDR3 reads CASSPGTGGNNVLTF. CDR3 DNA: TGTGCCAGCTCACCCGGGACAGGGGGAAACAACGTCCTGACTTTC.

V gene TRBV2 combines with J gene TRBJ1-5, with TRBD1 as a possible D gene (6 bases). CDR1 and CDR2 from the germline V gene are SNHLY and FYNNEI. The length of the CDR3 is 15 residues. Between the trimmed V and J ends, which lost 3 bases and 1 base, there was a span of 10 bases. CDR3 amino acids: CASSDRGMSNQPQHF. CDR3 nucleotide sequence: TGTGCCAGCAGTGACAGGGGAATGAGCAATCAGCCCCAGCATTTT.

The chain employs TRBV11-1 and TRBJ2-1; 9 bases agree with TRBD2. V was clipped by 0 bases and J by 7 bases; unmatched bases: 10. The germline CDR1 and CDR2 sequences are SGHAT and FQDESV (reference sequence). This CDR3 region has 17 residues. DNA for the CDR3: TGTGCCAGCAGCTTAGCCCGAGGACTAGCGCTAACGAATGAGCAGTTCTTC. Protein product: CASSLARGLALTNEQFF.

Points on this clonotype: Possible read error: a much larger clone is one base away. The rearrangement links TRBV9 to TRBJ2-2; D may be TRBD2 (6 bases). CDR1 is SGDLS and CDR2 is YYNGEE in the germline V gene. This CDR3 contains 16 residues. The CDR3 DNA reads TGTGCCAGGAGCGCAAGGGAGGACTCTAACACCGGGGAGCTGTTTTTT. It is translated as CARSAREDSNTGELFF.

As regards this clonotype: A much larger clone sits a single nucleotide away, making a read error possible. The chain is built from TRBV7-3 and TRBJ2-1, with D perhaps given as TRBD1 or TRBD2 (5 bases each). The end of the DNA aligns better with TRBJ2-7, so the J call may be wrong. The CDR3 extends over 15 amino acids. Looked up from germline, CDR1 is SGHTA and CDR2 is FQGTGA. CDR3 nucleotide sequence: TGTGCCAGCAGCTTAAAGGGGAGCTCCTACAATGAGCAGTACTTC. This gives the protein CASSLKGSSYNEQYF.

The chain joins TRBV6-6 to TRBJ1-1, with D perhaps matching TRBD1 (5 bases). CDR3 length: 15 amino acids. V dropped 2 bases and J dropped 5 bases, with 15 bases sitting between them. CDR1 is MNHNY and CDR2 is SVGAGI in the germline V gene (reference sequence). The CDR3 DNA reads as TGTGCCAGCAGTTACGGGGACGTTGGGGGGACTGAAGCTTTCTTT. It is translated as CASSYGDVGGTEAFF.

This clonotype has more than one count but fewer than ten. This chain uses TRBV25-1 with TRBJ1-2, with D perhaps TRBD1 (5 bases). With 2 bases removed from V and 4 bases from J, the gap between germline ends came to 8 bases. CDR3 size: 13 residues. Per the germline V gene, CDR1 is MGHDK and CDR2 is SYGVNS. For the CDR3, the DNA is TGTGCCAGCAGTGAAGGGGCCAGCTATGGCTACACCTTC. Residues: CASSEGASYGYTF.